The entry that follows covers one T cell receptor beta chain sequence. Its cognate antigen is unknown. Other DNA sequences in this specimen translate into the identical CDR3. This entry belongs to a study of OX40 agonist ivuxolimab in advanced cancers. Overall study context: Recorded diagnoses for dose-escalation patients were hepatocellular carcinoma, melanoma, renal cell or head and neck cancer. Partial response was recorded in three patients: one hepatocellular carcinoma and two cutaneous melanoma cases.

Profiled with immunoSEQ multiplex PCR; TCRdb holds only in-frame clones, not every one. The repertoire holds 52,000 or so clones, with 65% to 85% as singletons. Findings and limits, study-wide: Expanded clones were, on average, more numerous in CD8+ T cells than in CD4+.

The J segment lost 1 base and the V segment lost 4 bases, leaving 11 bases of the junction unmatched. The germline V gene has CDR1 MDHEN and CDR2 SYDVKM. The CDR3 has 17 amino acids. This sequence originates from an adult with an advanced solid tumor such as melanoma, head and neck, liver or kidney cancer. This chain joins TRBV28 and TRBJ2-7; 9 bases line up with TRBD2. The material sequenced was CD4+ or CD8+ T cells sorted from blood, taken in a trial of the OX40 agonist ivuxolimab. The CDR3: CASSSRGGGSTSYEQYF. As DNA, the CDR3 is TGTGCCAGCAGTTCCCGCGGGGGGGGGTCCACTTCCTACGAGCAGTACTTC.